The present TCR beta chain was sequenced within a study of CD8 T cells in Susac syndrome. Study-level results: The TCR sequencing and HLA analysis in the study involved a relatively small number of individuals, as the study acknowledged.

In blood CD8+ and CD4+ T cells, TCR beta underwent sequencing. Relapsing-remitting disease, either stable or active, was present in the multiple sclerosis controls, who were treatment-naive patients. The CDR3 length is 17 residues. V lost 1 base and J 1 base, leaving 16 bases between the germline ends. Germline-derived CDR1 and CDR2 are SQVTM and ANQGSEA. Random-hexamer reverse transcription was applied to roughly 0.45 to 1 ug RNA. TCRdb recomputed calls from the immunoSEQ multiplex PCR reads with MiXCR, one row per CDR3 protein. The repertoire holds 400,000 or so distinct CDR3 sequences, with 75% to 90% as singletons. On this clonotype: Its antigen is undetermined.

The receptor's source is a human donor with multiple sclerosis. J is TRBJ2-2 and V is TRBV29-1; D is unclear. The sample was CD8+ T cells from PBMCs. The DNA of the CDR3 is TGCAGCGTTGAAGTTATAAAGGGCTCGGGGAACACCGGGGAGCTGTTTTTT. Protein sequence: CSVEVIKGSGNTGELFF.